Following are 22 T cell receptor beta chains from one sample sequenced in a study of shared clonotypes between healthy human individuals. Method: immunoSEQ multiplex PCR; TCRdb's copy keeps in-frame clones and lacks some. The sample lists some 2,000,000 clones; approximately 94% were seen once. Naive-designated CD8 cells lacked CD45RO, were positively enriched for CCR7, and omitted terminally differentiated effector memory CD45RA+ cells. Sequencing was done on a sample of naive CD8+ T cells sorted from blood. The source is a young man in good health.

The rearrangement links TRBV2 to TRBJ2-5; 10 bases align to TRBD1. Trimming cost V 2 bases and J 3 bases; bases outside gene matches: 3. The CDR3 has 15 amino acids. Per the germline V gene, CDR1 is SNHLY and CDR2 is FYNNEI. The CDR3 region has the DNA TGTGCCAGCAGTGAACCGACAGGGGGCGAAGAGACCCAGTACTTC. It codes for CASSEPTGGEETQYF.

This clone was recorded once. The chain combines TRBV7-8 with TRBJ2-7, with TRBD1 matching 7 bases. The CDR3 consists of 12 residues. Germline CDR1 SGHVS, CDR2 FQNEAQ. Losses at the gene ends were 4 bases for V and 4 bases for J; bases not matched to a gene: 1. CDR3 DNA sequence: TGTGCCAGCAGCTCCAGGGGGTACGAGCAGTACTTC. Amino acid sequence: CASSSRGYEQYF.

The CDR3 loop reads CASSEATEKLFF. DNA for the CDR3: TGTGCCAGCAGTGAGGCGACAGAAAAACTGTTTTTT. The chain recombines TRBV2 with TRBJ1-4; no firm D call. V was trimmed by 3 bases and J by 8 bases, leaving 7 bases between them. CDR1 and CDR2 (germline): SNHLY, FYNNEI. The CDR3 runs to 12 residues.

This sequence joins TRBV6-1 and TRBJ2-2; D remains unclear. The CDR3 is 15 amino acids. Deletions cut 4 bases from V and 2 bases from J, with 11 bases between. Per germline, CDR1 MNHNS and CDR2 SASEGT. CDR3: CASSATTGNTGELFF. In DNA form, the CDR3 reads TGTGCCAGCAGTGCCACGACCGGAAACACCGGGGAGCTGTTTTTT.

As to this clone: Other DNA sequences of this sample code for an identical CDR3. The chain carries TRBV27 and TRBJ1-5; TRBD1 is a possible D gene (5 bases). This CDR3 contains 14 residues. The germline CDR1 and CDR2 sequences are MNHEY and SMNVEV (reference sequence). V was trimmed by 5 bases and J by 3 bases, leaving 11 bases between them. In nucleotides, the CDR3 is TGTGCCAGCAGTCTCCAGGGAACCAATCAGCCCCAGCATTTT. Protein: CASSLQGTNQPQHF.

This chain uses TRBV11-3 with TRBJ2-7; D is uncertain. The length of the CDR3 is 14 residues. The germline V and J ends were trimmed by 4 bases and 5 bases, with 15 bases remaining between them. Germline values: CDR1 SGHNT, CDR2 YENEEA. In DNA form, the CDR3 reads TGTGCCAGCAGCTCAACCTCTGGGGTCGACGAGCAGTACTTC. Residues: CASSSTSGVDEQYF.

This clone was seen only once. This chain connects TRBV5-8 to TRBJ2-7; possibly TRBD2 for D (6 bases). V was shortened by 2 bases and J by 6 bases, with 12 bases between the two germline ends. The CDR3 extends over 13 amino acids. Germline V gene sequence: CDR1 SGHTS, CDR2 YDEGEE. CDR3 DNA: TGTGCCAGCAGCTTCGGGGGAAACTCCGAGCAGTACTTC. Translation: CASSFGGNSEQYF.

The chain links TRBV11-2 to TRBJ2-7; 10 nucleotides match TRBD1. With 5 bases clipped from V and 3 bases from J, the junction kept 13 bases outside the gene matches. Germline V CDR1 and CDR2: SGHAT, FQNNGV. The CDR3 runs to 17 residues. The CDR3 region is CASSPPFGTGDYYEQYF. The CDR3 DNA sequence: TGTGCCAGCAGCCCCCCCTTCGGGACAGGGGATTACTACGAGCAGTACTTC.

This clone has only one observation. For the CDR3, the DNA is TGCGCCAGCGCCCCTGGATTTTCTAGCACAGATACGCAGTATTTT. Residues: CASAPGFSSTDTQYF. The chain uses TRBV5-1 and TRBJ2-3; D is undetermined. The V gene lost 7 bases and the J gene lost 0 bases, with 15 bases spanning the gap. This CDR3 comprises 15 residues. CDR1 and CDR2 from the germline V gene are SGHRS and YFSETQ.

The chain employs TRBV6-5 and TRBJ2-3; 9 bases match TRBD1. The V gene's germline CDR1 is MNHEY and CDR2 SVGAGI. Trimming at V came to 5 bases and at J to 14 bases, leaving 17 bases not matched to a gene. The CDR3 covers 15 residues. CDR3 bases: TGTGCCAGCAGTAACCCGGGACAGGGAGACTTTCAGAGGTATTTT. Translated: CASSNPGQGDFQRYF.

The V gene is TRBV9, the J gene TRBJ2-2, with 7 positions matching TRBD1. The ends lost 3 bases at V and 2 bases at J; junction bases unmatched: 1. Germline CDR1 is SGDLS and CDR2 is YYNGEE. The CDR3 consists of 14 residues. As DNA, the CDR3 is TGTGCCAGCAGCGGGGACAGCAACACCGGGGAGCTGTTTTTT. Protein product: CASSGDSNTGELFF.

This clone was picked up one time. The rearrangement uses TRBV11-2 and TRBJ2-3; perhaps TRBD2 as D (6 bases). The V gene's germline CDR1 is SGHAT and CDR2 FQNNGV. Trimming shortened V by 5 bases and J by 4 bases, and 16 bases separated the two germline ends. The CDR3 has 15 residues. Here the CDR3 DNA reads TGTGCCAGCAGCGTGGAGGGATACGGGTCAGATACGCAGTATTTT. This gives the protein CASSVEGYGSDTQYF.

This chain joins TRBV27 and TRBJ2-3; 13 bases agree with TRBD2. The length of the CDR3 is 16 residues. Per germline, CDR1 MNHEY and CDR2 SMNVEV (reference sequence). V gave up 6 bases and J gave up 5 bases; unmatched junction bases: 8. CDR3 loop: CASRLLAGGPQDTQYF. The CDR3 DNA is TGTGCCAGCAGACTACTAGCGGGAGGGCCTCAAGATACGCAGTATTTT.

This rearrangement joins TRBV7-9 to TRBJ2-1, with 8 bases fitting TRBD2. The CDR3 is 17 residues long. V lost 5 bases and J lost 0; bases outside the gene matches: 9. CDR1 is SEHNR, CDR2 FQNEAQ, per germline (reference sequence). The chain's CDR3 is CASSGQTSAHSYNEQFF. The CDR3 nucleotides are TGTGCCAGCAGCGGACAGACTAGCGCCCACTCCTACAATGAGCAGTTCTTC.

V and J are TRBV29-1 and TRBJ2-7; either TRBD1 or TRBD2 may fit D (6 bases each). This CDR3 has 13 amino acids. Germline CDR1 SQVTM, CDR2 ANQGSEA. V lost 2 bases and J lost 5, with 13 bases in between. CDR3 in DNA: TGCAGCGTTGAATGGGGGGACACCCACGAGCAGTACTTC. It encodes CSVEWGDTHEQYF.

The chain links TRBV7-9 to TRBJ2-1; D gene unclear. Germline V gene sequence: CDR1 SEHNR, CDR2 FQNEAQ (reference sequence). CDR3 size: 12 residues. The V and J ends lost 5 bases and 8 bases respectively, with 10 bases between them. The CDR3 region has the DNA TGTGCCAGCAGCCCCCGTGGCCATGAGCAGTTCTTC. This codes for CASSPRGHEQFF.

The rearrangement uses TRBV6-5 and TRBJ2-7; D is unresolved. CDR1 and CDR2 from the germline V gene are MNHEY and SVGAGI. Trimming removed 7 bases at V and 6 bases at J, with 10 bases between. This CDR3 region has 11 residues. The CDR3 loop is CASNSLTEQYF. DNA of the CDR3: TGTGCCAGCAATTCACTTACCGAGCAGTACTTC.

The J gene is TRBJ2-3, the V gene TRBV7-8; 9 nucleotides line up with TRBD2. V dropped 2 bases and J dropped 4; count of bases not matched to a gene: 13. The CDR3 length is 18 residues. Germline CDR1 reads SGHVS; CDR2 reads FQNEAQ. Here the CDR3 reads CASSLTLISGSFPDTQYF. Written as DNA, the CDR3 is TGTGCCAGCAGCTTAACCCTCATTAGCGGGAGTTTCCCAGATACGCAGTATTTT.

In its sample, this clone was seen once. V and J are TRBV2 and TRBJ1-2; D may be TRBD1 (6 bases). Trimming removed 10 bases at V and 5 bases at J, with 11 bases between. Germline CDR1 SNHLY, CDR2 FYNNEI. The CDR3 extends over 11 amino acids. CDR3 DNA: TGTGCCACTAGGGGGGAATATGGCTACACCTTC. Amino acids: CATRGEYGYTF.

This clone was recorded once. This sequence joins TRBV5-3 and TRBJ1-5, with 7 bases lining up with TRBD1. TRBV5-3 falls under the ORF class, with uncertain function. V shed 0 bases, J shed 1 base, and the junction held 10 bases outside the gene matches. The CDR3 is 18 residues long. CDR3 residues: CARSLAACRGESNQPQHF. CDR3 DNA sequence: TGTGCCAGAAGCTTGGCCGCCTGCAGGGGGGAAAGCAATCAGCCCCAGCATTTT.

CDR3 residues: CASSHLGATYEQYF. The CDR3 DNA reads TGTGCCAGCAGCCACCTAGGGGCAACCTACGAGCAGTACTTC. This chain uses TRBV5-4 with TRBJ2-7; D perhaps matches TRBD1 (5 bases). Deletions cut 4 bases from V and 2 bases from J, with 13 bases between. The CDR3 runs to 14 residues. Germline CDR1 is SGHNT and CDR2 is YYREEE (reference sequence).

In this sample, this clone turned up once. The chain recombines TRBV28 with TRBJ2-7; 9 positions match TRBD1. The CDR3 is 15 residues long. CDR1 MDHEN and CDR2 SYDVKM come from the germline V gene. The J segment lost 4 bases and the V segment lost 6 bases, leaving 10 bases of the junction unmatched. CDR3 sequence reads: CASSLPGQGVYEQYF. CDR3 nucleotides: TGTGCCAGCAGCCTCCCGGGACAGGGTGTATACGAGCAGTACTTC.